This TCR beta chain emerged from a study of blood T cell repertoires in COVID-19. Study-wide context: The cDNA or gDNA used as material had been derived from T cells, B-cell-depleted T cells, or PBMCs.

In the original processing: How many nucleated cells were present was estimated from reference gene primer amplification. Assay used: immunoSEQ multiplex PCR; TCRdb lists only in-frame clones, some missing. The DNA gave D and trimming, while V, J and clone size come from that table. The sample shows 370,000 or so clones, around 84% of them seen only once. The CDR3 is 16 residues long. This receptor was identified in a human donor with acute or convalescent COVID-19. The donor label of this sample is uncertain. The sample comprised peripheral blood. This chain joins TRBV21-1 and TRBJ1-4; TRBD1, the D gene given by the table, was not confirmed from the DNA. TRBV21-1 is described as a pseudogene. In DNA form, the CDR3 reads TGTGCCAGCATCAGGACAGGGGCAGGTAGGGGAAAAAAACTGTTTTTT. Translating gives CASIRTGAGRGKKLFF.